The 23 T cell receptor beta chains in this list originate from one sample, sequenced in a study of blood T cells in healthy people across ages. Alongside a J-beta primer mix, a sample-barcoded 5' primer served in a second PCR lasting about 7 to 12 cycles. TCRdb re-called the 5' RACE reads with MiXCR, one entry per CDR3 protein. The sample yields hundreds of thousands of distinct CDR3 sequences, around 46% seen once. The specimen sequenced was blood. The source of these receptors is a woman aged 60-75 years in good health.

The rearrangement links TRBV27 to TRBJ2-1; 12 nucleotides align to TRBD2. The V segment lost 5 bases and the J segment 3 bases; nucleotides outside the gene matches: 14. This CDR3 has 19 amino acids. Per germline, CDR1 MNHEY and CDR2 SMNVEV (reference sequence). The CDR3 DNA reads as TGTGCCAGCAGTCCCCGGGGTACTAGCGGGAGGTTCCGCTACAATGAGCAGTTCTTC. It translates to CASSPRGTSGRFRYNEQFF.

The CDR3 reads CASSASNEQYF. CDR3 DNA sequence: TGTGCCAGCAGCGCATCCAATGAGCAGTACTTC. This sequence joins TRBV7-2 and TRBJ2-1; D gene uncertain. The J call may be mistaken, given a closer DNA end match to TRBJ2-7. Germline V gives CDR1 SGHTA, CDR2 FQGNSA. This CDR3 contains 11 residues.

On this clonotype itself: An end of the junction differs from the germline gene, which may be a read error. The chain employs TRBV12-3 or TRBV12-4 and TRBJ2-7, with D perhaps matching TRBD2 (5 bases). CDR3 length: 14 amino acids. CDR3 coding DNA: TGTGCCAACAGTTTAAGAGAGGGCTCCTACGAGCAGTACTTC. The encoded protein is CANSLREGSYEQYF.

The chain uses TRBV20-1 and TRBJ1-4; D ambiguous. The V end was cut by 3 bases, the J end by 3 bases, with 11 bases between. In germline, CDR1 is DFQATT, CDR2 SNEGSKA (reference sequence). This CDR3 comprises 14 residues. This chain's CDR3 is CSASVGSANEKLFF. The CDR3, as DNA: TGCAGTGCTAGTGTGGGATCGGCTAATGAAAAACTGTTTTTT.

V gene TRBV7-2 combines with J gene TRBJ2-1; 8 bases agree with TRBD2. CDR3 size: 14 residues. The V gene's germline CDR1 is SGHTA and CDR2 FQGNSA. Germline trimming cut 2 bases from V and 6 bases from J; bases unmatched to any gene: 3. The CDR3 DNA reads TGTGCCAGCAGCTTAAGCGGGGGCCCCAATGAGCAGTTCTTC. Its translation is CASSLSGGPNEQFF.

The chain carries TRBV20-1 and TRBJ2-4; 7 nucleotides agree with TRBD2. The J call may be incorrect, as the DNA end agrees better with TRBJ2-7. This CDR3 spans 15 amino acids. Germline CDR1 is DFQATT and CDR2 is SNEGSKA (reference sequence). The CDR3 protein is CSAFSPGTNFYEQYF. The DNA of the CDR3 is TGCAGTGCTTTCAGCCCCGGGACTAACTTCTACGAGCAGTACTTC.

A note on this clonotype: Since a much larger clone is just one base distant, this may be a read error. In DNA form, the CDR3 reads TGTGCCAGCAGCCCTCGGGACGATGAGCAGTTCTTC. As protein: CASSPRDDEQFF. V is TRBV4-2 and J is TRBJ2-1; D tentatively reads TRBD1 or TRBD2 (5 bases each). Trimming stripped 4 bases from V and 8 bases from J, with 9 bases between. The CDR3 sequence is 12 residues long. Germline loops: CDR1 LGHNA, CDR2 YNFKEQ.

This clonotype was found many times. The CDR3 nucleotides read TGTGCCAGCAGCCAATTTTACGAGCAGTACTTC. Translated, it gives CASSQFYEQYF. V and J are TRBV14 and TRBJ2-7; no clear D gene. The V end lost 2 bases, the J end lost 4 bases, and 3 bases lay between the germline ends. Looked up from germline, CDR1 is SGHDN and CDR2 is FVKESK. The CDR3 totals 11 residues. Full variable domain (missing parts from reference TRBV14 and TRBJ2-7): EAGVTQFPSHSVIEKGQTVTLRCDPISGHDNLYWYRRVMGKEIKFLLHFVKESKQDESGMPNNRFLAERTGGTYSTLKVQPAELEDSGVYFCASSQFYEQYFGPGTRLTVT.

The chain is built from TRBV5-1 and TRBJ2-1; no definite D call. V was shortened by 0 bases and J by 6 bases, with 13 bases between the two germline ends. The length of the CDR3 is 15 residues. From germline, CDR1 is SGHRS and CDR2 YFSETQ. CDR3 amino acids: CASSLGRPNVNEQFF. Written as DNA, the CDR3 is TGCGCCAGCAGCTTGGGGCGGCCGAACGTCAATGAGCAGTTCTTC.

This clonotype appeared a few times. The rearrangement joins TRBV5-4 to TRBJ2-1; 11 bases are shared with TRBD2. Trimming took 0 bases from V and 6 from J; bases not matched to a gene: 14. Germline V gene data show CDR1 as SGHNT and CDR2 as YYREEE (reference sequence). The CDR3 has 19 amino acids. This CDR3 reads CASSLVLAGGFPFGNEQFF. CDR3 sequence (DNA): TGTGCCAGCAGCTTGGTTCTAGCGGGGGGTTTTCCTTTTGGCAATGAGCAGTTCTTC.

The DNA of the CDR3 is TGTGCCAGCAGCCCGGGTGAGGGGCGAGAGCAGTACTTC. Its translation: CASSPGEGREQYF. The V and J genes are TRBV7-3 and TRBJ2-7, with D possibly called TRBD1 or TRBD2 (5 bases each). The CDR3 is 13 amino acids. The V end lost 5 bases, the J end lost 7 bases, and 15 bases lay between the germline ends. Germline loops: CDR1 SGHTA, CDR2 FQGTGA.

This clonotype was found once. V usage is TRBV20-1 and J usage is TRBJ2-7; 8 bases are shared with TRBD2. Trimming cost V 3 bases and J 10 bases; bases outside gene matches: 14. Germline loops: CDR1 DFQATT, CDR2 SNEGSKA (reference sequence). This CDR3 is 14 amino acids long. The CDR3 nucleotides read TGCAGTGCTAGCGGGGGGGACTTACAAGAGGCCCAGTACTTC. Its translation: CSASGGDLQEAQYF.

Remarks on this clonotype: A read error is possible here, since a much larger clone lies one base away. This chain uses TRBV12-3 or TRBV12-4 with TRBJ2-3; 7 bases agree with TRBD2. The CDR3 is made up of 14 amino acids. After removal of 5 bases from V and 4 bases from J, the junction contained 6 bases not matched to a gene. The CDR3 protein is CASSVSGTPDTQYF. CDR3 nucleotide sequence: TGTGCCAGCAGTGTCAGCGGGACCCCAGATACGCAGTATTTT.

CDR3 coding DNA: TGTGCCAGCAGCGGGGTAACCCGCACCGGGGAGCTGTTTTTT. It encodes CASSGVTRTGELFF. The rearrangement links TRBV4-2 to TRBJ2-2; D remains unclear. Germline CDR1 reads LGHNA; CDR2 reads YNFKEQ. The CDR3 extends over 14 amino acids. V gave up 5 bases and J gave up 4 bases, with 11 bases separating them.

This chain joins TRBV20-1 and TRBJ2-1; TRBD2 might be the D (5 bases). V lost 0 bases and J 0 bases, leaving 18 bases between the germline ends. Germline V gives CDR1 DFQATT, CDR2 SNEGSKA (reference sequence). The CDR3 totals 18 residues. The CDR3 is CSARDARVAGGSYNEQFF. The CDR3 nucleotides are TGCAGTGCTAGAGATGCCCGGGTTGCGGGCGGCTCCTACAATGAGCAGTTCTTC.

A word on this clonotype: A junction end diverges from the germline sequence, so it may reflect a read error. The J gene is TRBJ1-5, the V gene TRBV12-3 or TRBV12-4; D call uncertain. The length of the CDR3 is 12 residues. The CDR3 region has the DNA TGTGCCAGCCGTTTCGGCAATCAGCCCCAGCATTTT. It codes for CASRFGNQPQHF.

This clonotype showed up just a few times. V usage is TRBV11-2 and J usage is TRBJ1-1, with 7 bases fitting TRBD1. With V trimmed by 4 bases and J by 1 base, 9 bases remained unmatched. Germline assignment: CDR1 SGHAT and CDR2 FQNNGV. This CDR3 has 16 amino acids. Written as DNA, the CDR3 is TGTGCCAGCAGCTCGCCCCTTGGGACAGCGAACACTGAAGCTTTCTTT. Translation: CASSSPLGTANTEAFF.

The sample holds a few counts of this clonotype. The chain uses TRBV6-2 or TRBV6-3 and TRBJ2-7; 13 bases fit TRBD2. CDR1 is MNHEY, CDR2 SVGEGT, per germline. Trimming at V came to 0 bases and at J to 0 bases, leaving 5 bases not matched to a gene. CDR3 size: 18 residues. This CDR3 reads CASSYSRTSGGPSYEQYF. As DNA, the CDR3 is TGTGCCAGCAGTTACTCGAGGACTAGCGGGGGCCCCTCCTACGAGCAGTACTTC.

Only one count was recorded for this clonotype. Possible read error: a much larger clone is one base away. V gene TRBV7-2 combines with J gene TRBJ2-1; no reliable D call. The CDR3 is 14 amino acids. Germline CDR1 SGHTA, CDR2 FQGNSA. Between the trimmed V and J ends, which lost 2 bases and 5 bases, there was a span of 10 bases. CDR3 loop: CASSLTVGDNEQFF. As DNA, the CDR3 is TGTGCCAGCAGCTTAACTGTTGGGGACAATGAGCAGTTCTTC.

The CDR3 spells CASSYSTGQGTYEQYF. In DNA, the CDR3 is TGTGCCAGCAGTTACTCGACAGGACAGGGCACCTACGAGCAGTACTTC. V gene TRBV6-5 combines with J gene TRBJ2-7, with TRBD1 matching 8 bases. Germline-derived CDR1 and CDR2 are MNHEY and SVGAGI. This CDR3 is built from 16 residues. J was trimmed by 2 bases and V by 0 bases; bases with no gene match: 6.

This clonotype has only a few counts. This sequence joins TRBV2 and TRBJ1-1; D ambiguous. This CDR3 spans 14 amino acids. The germline V gene has CDR1 SNHLY and CDR2 FYNNEI. The ends were cut back, 2 bases at V and 1 base at J, with 8 bases in the middle. CDR3 protein: CASSEWAENTEAFF. CDR3 DNA: TGTGCCAGCAGTGAATGGGCGGAGAACACTGAAGCTTTCTTT.

This chain links TRBV6-2 or TRBV6-3 with TRBJ2-3; D remains ambiguous. The CDR3 spans 12 residues. CDR1 is MNHEY, CDR2 SVGEGT, per germline. Trimming took 0 bases from V and 6 from J, leaving 4 bases between them. CDR3 residues: CASSYSIDTQYF. The CDR3, as DNA: TGTGCCAGCAGTTACTCGATCGATACGCAGTATTTT.

This clonotype was detected only a few times. CDR3 loop: CASSLIQGVGAAIYNEQFF. The DNA of the CDR3 is TGCGCCAGCAGCTTGATTCAGGGGGTAGGGGCGGCAATCTACAATGAGCAGTTCTTC. This sequence joins TRBV5-1 and TRBJ2-1; 7 bases align to TRBD1. Germline V lookup: CDR1 SGHRS, CDR2 YFSETQ. V lost 1 base and J lost 3; bases outside the gene matches: 16. The CDR3 extends over 19 amino acids.